These 25 T cell receptor beta chains came from one sample sequenced in a study of control samples from healthy donors and cancer patients. Here immunoSEQ multiplex PCR was the method, and the copy in TCRdb shows in-frame clones only, minus some. The sample consists of 130,000 or so clones, 92% of them appearing once. What was sequenced was blood. These TCRs come from a woman between 50 and 59 years old in good health.

The chain joins TRBV28 to TRBJ1-6; TRBD1 matches 9 bases. The CDR3 contains 17 residues. Germline V gene sequence: CDR1 MDHEN, CDR2 SYDVKM. V was pared by 4 bases and J by 0 bases, with 4 bases of the junction left unmatched. The CDR3 DNA is TGTGCCAGCAGTTCTTGGACAGGGGACTCCTATAATTCACCCCTCCACTTT. The encoded protein is CASSSWTGDSYNSPLHF. The entire variable domain, with the rest obtained from reference TRBV28 and TRBJ1-6, is as follows: DVKVTQSSRYLVKRTGEKVFLECVQDMDHENMFWYRQDPGLGLRLIYFSYDVKMKEKGDIPEGYSVSREKKERFSLILESASTNQTSMYLCASSSWTGDSYNSPLHFGNGTRLTVT.

The rearrangement links TRBV7-9 to TRBJ2-7; the D gene is possibly TRBD1 (5 bases). Germline assignment: CDR1 SEHNR and CDR2 FQNEAQ (reference sequence). Trimming shortened V by 2 bases and J by 3 bases, and 11 bases separated the two germline ends. CDR3 length equals 14 residues. CDR3 sequence (DNA): TGTGCCAGCAGCTTAAGCTGGACAATCTACGAGCAGTACTTC. Translating it yields CASSLSWTIYEQYF.

This chain connects TRBV11-2 to TRBJ2-2; D is perhaps TRBD1 (5 bases). The CDR3 has 16 residues. Trimming removed 0 bases at V and 7 bases at J, with 15 bases between. Germline CDR1 reads SGHAT; CDR2 reads FQNNGV. CDR3 sequence (DNA): TGTGCCAGCAGCTTAGATCAAGCCAGGGTTGGCGGGGAGCTGTTTTTT. It encodes CASSLDQARVGGELFF.

The genes are TRBV6-5 and TRBJ1-1; TRBD1 matches at 7 bases. This CDR3 is built from 16 residues. The V gene's germline CDR1 is MNHEY and CDR2 SVGAGI. The V gene end was trimmed by 0 bases and the J gene end by 4 bases; junction bases not matched to a gene: 8. The CDR3 spells CASSYSDTRGTTEAFF. The DNA for the CDR3 is TGTGCCAGCAGTTACTCGGATACCAGGGGGACCACTGAAGCTTTCTTT.

The chain has TRBV6-2 or TRBV6-3 and TRBJ1-2, with D unclear. Germline V gives CDR1 MNHEY, CDR2 SVGEGT. The CDR3 is made up of 12 amino acids. Trimming took off 6 bases at V and 4 bases at J, with 9 bases between the two ends. This CDR3 reads CASSKNSYGYTF. For the CDR3, the DNA is TGTGCCAGCAGCAAAAACAGCTATGGCTACACCTTC.

The V call is TRBV6-6, the J call TRBJ1-3; D ambiguous. This CDR3 has 13 residues. The V gene's germline CDR1 is MNHNY and CDR2 SVGAGI (reference sequence). Trimming stripped 8 bases from V and 0 bases from J, with 8 bases between. The CDR3 sequence is CASADISGNTIYF. The CDR3 DNA reads TGTGCCAGCGCAGACATCTCTGGAAACACCATATATTTT.

The V and J genes are TRBV2 and TRBJ1-5, with a possible D match to TRBD1 (6 bases). CDR1 and CDR2 (germline): SNHLY, FYNNEI. The CDR3 is made up of 13 amino acids. V lost 9 bases, J lost 4 bases, and 13 bases lay in between. CDR3 in DNA: TGTGCCAGTGGAGTGGGGGCAAATCAGCCCCAGCATTTT. Amino acids: CASGVGANQPQHF.

In this sample, this clone turned up once. The V gene is TRBV20-1, the J gene TRBJ2-5; no reliable D call. Germline V gives CDR1 DFQATT, CDR2 SNEGSKA (reference sequence). CDR3 size: 15 residues. Trimming shortened V by 3 bases and J by 1 base, and 15 bases separated the two germline ends. DNA of the CDR3: TGCAGTGCTAGTTCCCCGTCCCTCCTCCAAGAGACCCAGTACTTC. Protein sequence: CSASSPSLLQETQYF.

The chain has TRBV5-1 and TRBJ2-7, with 8 bases identical to TRBD1. Germline assignment: CDR1 SGHRS and CDR2 YFSETQ. The CDR3 has 14 amino acids. Trimming at V came to 5 bases and at J to 8 bases, leaving 12 bases not matched to a gene. DNA of the CDR3: TGCGCCAGCAGTCCCGGGACAGGAGGTTTACAGCAGTACTTC. This codes for CASSPGTGGLQQYF.

V and J are TRBV2 and TRBJ2-3; TRBD2 matches at 11 bases. The CDR3 contains 13 residues. The V gene's germline CDR1 is SNHLY and CDR2 FYNNEI. With 11 bases clipped from V and 3 bases from J, the junction kept 4 bases outside the gene matches. CDR3 sequence: CAGRLAGTDTQYF. CDR3 DNA: TGTGCCGGAAGACTAGCGGGGACAGATACGCAGTATTTT.

CDR3 coding DNA: TGTGCCAGCACTTTCGGACTCCCTGCCCACAATGAGCAGTTCTTC. It codes for CASTFGLPAHNEQFF. V and J are TRBV6-5 and TRBJ2-1; possible D gene TRBD2, 5 bases. With 7 bases removed from V and 5 bases from J, the gap between germline ends came to 18 bases. From germline, CDR1 is MNHEY and CDR2 SVGAGI. The length of the CDR3 is 15 residues.

CDR3 region: CASSSRRQGGYEQYF. CDR3 DNA: TGTGCCAGCAGCTCGCGGCGACAGGGGGGCTACGAGCAGTACTTC. The rearrangement links TRBV6-5 to TRBJ2-7, with 9 bases that match TRBD1. Looked up from germline, CDR1 is MNHEY and CDR2 is SVGAGI. This CDR3 is 15 amino acids long. J was trimmed by 3 bases and V by 6 bases; bases with no gene match: 9.

The chain is built from TRBV27 and TRBJ1-1, with D tentatively TRBD1 (6 bases). The germline CDR1 and CDR2 sequences are MNHEY and SMNVEV (reference sequence). This CDR3 has 14 amino acids. Trimming removed 2 bases from V and 2 bases from J, with 9 bases in between. CDR3 amino acids: CASSLHRANTEAFF. DNA of the CDR3: TGTGCCAGCAGTTTACACAGGGCCAACACTGAAGCTTTCTTT.

This chain connects TRBV28 to TRBJ2-1; 7 bases align to TRBD2. Germline CDR1 is MDHEN and CDR2 is SYDVKM. There are 13 residues in the CDR3. V was pared by 3 bases and J by 7 bases, with 3 bases of the junction left unmatched. In nucleotides, the CDR3 is TGTGCCAGCAGTTTGACTAGCCCAAATGAGCAGTTCTTC. As protein: CASSLTSPNEQFF.

V gene TRBV19 combines with J gene TRBJ2-3, with TRBD2 matching 13 bases. Germline V gene data show CDR1 as LNHDA and CDR2 as SQIVND (reference sequence). This CDR3 has 14 amino acids. Unmatched junction bases numbered 8, after V lost 11 bases and J lost 6 bases. CDR3 nucleotide sequence: TGTGCCTGCACTAGCGGGAGGGTCCCGGATACGCAGTATTTT. Translating gives CACTSGRVPDTQYF.

This sequence joins TRBV3-1 (or the pseudogene TRBV3-2) and TRBJ2-1, with a weak D call TRBD1 (6 bases). The CDR3 is made up of 14 amino acids. The V gene lost 2 bases and the J gene lost 7 bases, with 12 bases spanning the gap. Germline CDR1 and CDR2: LGHDT and YNNKEL (reference sequence). CDR3 amino acids: CASSQTTTGNEQFF. CDR3 sequence (DNA): TGTGCCAGCAGCCAAACAACCACAGGGAATGAGCAGTTCTTC.

The CDR3 DNA is TGTGCCAGCAGCACGACCTCGACAGGGGCCCAAAACAATGAGCAGTTCTTC. This translates into CASSTTSTGAQNNEQFF. The V call is TRBV7-2, the J call TRBJ2-1, with 8 bases lining up with TRBD1. In germline, CDR1 is SGHTA, CDR2 FQGNSA. The CDR3 is 17 amino acids. The J segment lost 5 bases and the V segment lost 5 bases, leaving 14 bases of the junction unmatched. Full variable domain (missing parts from reference TRBV7-2 and TRBJ2-1): GAGVSQSPSNKVTEKGKDVELRCDPISGHTALYWYRQSLGQGLEFLIYFQGNSAPDKSGLPSDRFSAERTGGSVSTLTIQRTQQEDSAVYLCASSTTSTGAQNNEQFFGPGTRLTVL.

This clone was picked up one time. V is TRBV5-4 and J is TRBJ1-6; D is ambiguous. The V gene's germline CDR1 is SGHNT and CDR2 YYREEE (reference sequence). This CDR3 has 14 residues. V lost 4 bases and J 5 bases, leaving 10 bases between the germline ends. The CDR3 reads CASSTGLNNSPLHF. For the CDR3, the DNA is TGTGCCAGCAGCACCGGCCTCAATAATTCACCCCTCCACTTT.

V usage is TRBV5-1 and J usage is TRBJ2-3; 11 positions agree with TRBD2. This CDR3 region has 15 residues. Germline V gene lookup returns CDR1 SGHRS and CDR2 YFSETQ. Losses at the gene ends were 7 bases for V and 4 bases for J; bases not matched to a gene: 8. CDR3 sequence (DNA): TGCGCCAGCGTACCACTAGCGGGAGTCCCAGATACGCAGTATTTT. Translation: CASVPLAGVPDTQYF. Complete variable domain (other parts from reference TRBV5-1 and TRBJ2-3): KAGVTQTPRYLIKTRGQQVTLSCSPISGHRSVSWYQQTPGQGLQFLFEYFSETQRNKGNFPGRFSGRQFSNSRSEMNVSTLELGDSALYLCASVPLAGVPDTQYFGPGTRLTVL.

The rearrangement joins TRBV7-9 to TRBJ2-7; TRBD1 agrees at 9 bases. This CDR3 comprises 17 residues. The trim removed 2 bases at V and 1 base at J, leaving 9 bases unmatched. The germline gives CDR1 SEHNR, CDR2 FQNEAQ (reference sequence). The CDR3 reads CASSLQTPGQGSYEQYF. The CDR3 region has the DNA TGTGCCAGCAGCTTACAGACTCCGGGACAGGGTTCCTACGAGCAGTACTTC.

The J gene is TRBJ1-2, the V gene TRBV27; perhaps TRBD1 as D (6 bases). Germline lookup yields CDR1 MNHEY and CDR2 SMNVEV (reference sequence). V was shortened by 5 bases and J by 7 bases, with 20 bases between the two germline ends. The CDR3 contains 15 residues. The CDR3 coding sequence is TGTGCCAGCAGTCTCGGGGGGCAGTCAAGGAGTGGCTACACCTTC. It specifies CASSLGGQSRSGYTF.

The chain combines TRBV7-8 with TRBJ2-6; D ambiguous. The CDR3 sequence is 16 residues long. Germline CDR1 and CDR2: SGHVS and FQNEAQ. Trimming left V 0 bases short and J 0 bases short, with 6 bases between. DNA of the CDR3: TGTGCCAGCAGCTTAGCCGGAGTCTCTGGGGCCAACGTCCTGACTTTC. This encodes CASSLAGVSGANVLTF.

The chain recombines TRBV3-1 (or the pseudogene TRBV3-2) with TRBJ2-1, with 10 bases matching TRBD1. V lost 4 bases to trimming and J lost 4 bases; unmatched junction nucleotides: 7. Germline V gene sequence: CDR1 LGHDT, CDR2 YNNKEL (reference sequence). This CDR3 has 16 amino acids. The CDR3 spells CASSPRRGQGYNEQFF. The DNA of the CDR3 is TGTGCCAGCAGCCCCCGGCGGGGACAGGGGTACAATGAGCAGTTCTTC.

This clone has just one count. This chain joins TRBV19 and TRBJ1-2; 9 nucleotides line up with TRBD1. The germline CDR1 and CDR2 sequences are LNHDA and SQIVND (reference sequence). Trimming took 7 bases from V and 3 from J; bases not matched to a gene: 12. The CDR3 loop spans 16 amino acids. CDR3 loop: CASTTVGTGLDYGYTF. The CDR3 coding sequence is TGTGCCAGTACTACTGTCGGGACAGGGCTGGACTATGGCTACACCTTC. The full variable domain, completed using reference TRBV19 and TRBJ1-2, is DGGITQSPKYLFRKEGQNVTLSCEQNLNHDAMYWYRQDPGQGLRLIYYSQIVNDFQKGDIAEGYSVSREKKESFPLTVTSAQKNPTAFYLCASTTVGTGLDYGYTFGSGTRLTVV.

The rearrangement joins TRBV7-9 to TRBJ2-7, with a tentative D call TRBD1 (6 bases). The CDR3 is 17 amino acids. Germline CDR1 and CDR2: SEHNR and FQNEAQ (reference sequence). V dropped 3 bases and J dropped 3 bases, with 21 bases sitting between them. The CDR3 here is CASSFWGLTGQNYEQYF. For the CDR3, the DNA is TGTGCCAGCAGCTTTTGGGGATTGACGGGACAAAACTACGAGCAGTACTTC.